The rows below give T cell receptor beta chains drawn from one sample of a study of T-cell memory formation after mild COVID-19. TCRdb re-derived calls from the 5' RACE reads in MiXCR, one entry per CDR3 protein. The top ten clones hold around 13% of a sample with hundreds of thousands of distinct CDR3 sequences, roughly 22% of them seen once. Sequencing was performed on PBMCs or a T cell subset sorted from them (not recorded which). These receptors all stem from an adult woman who had mild COVID-19 (a few samples of this study predate the infection). Cell type and time point are not known. CDR3s include the opening cysteine and the closing phenylalanine or tryptophan. The order of the fields is clone size, J gene, V gene, D gene, CDR3 protein, CDR3 DNA. The D gene is left open where the match is weak. Only part of the rows carry a size: once, few, many, or a class if the clone is expanded.

>many|TRBJ2-3|TRBV4-1|TRBD2
CASSQTGRGLAGGTDTQYF
TGCGCCAGCAGCCAGACCGGCCGGGGACTAGCGGGAGGCACAGATACGCAGTATTTT
>NA|TRBJ2-7|TRBV20-1|TRBD1
CSARTSRDRGPYEQYF
TGCAGTGCTAGAACTTCCCGGGACAGGGGGCCCTACGAGCAGTACTTC
>NA|TRBJ2-7|TRBV27|TRBD2
CASRTTSGGYEQYF
TGTGCCAGTAGGACGACGAGCGGGGGCTACGAGCAGTACTTC
>NA|TRBJ2-1|TRBV30|NA
CAWSGPLIFSYNEQFF
TGTGCCTGGAGTGGGCCATTAATCTTCTCCTACAATGAGCAGTTCTTC
>few|TRBJ2-1|TRBV24-1|NA
CATSVASSSYNEQFF
TGTGCCACCAGTGTCGCGAGCAGCTCCTACAATGAGCAGTTCTTC
>few|TRBJ1-2|TRBV29-1|TRBD1
CSVTRTGNYGYTF
TGCAGCGTGACCAGGACAGGGAACTATGGCTACACCTTC
>few|TRBJ1-1|TRBV7-3|NA
CASSLDVGREAFF
TGTGCCAGCAGCTTAGACGTGGGTCGAGAAGCTTTCTTT
>few|TRBJ1-2|TRBV6-2/TRBV6-3|NA
CASSYAWYGYTF
TGTGCCAGCAGTTACGCTTGGTATGGCTACACCTTC
>NA|TRBJ2-2|TRBV5-1|TRBD2
CASSPTPSRGGRTGELFF
TGCGCCAGCAGCCCAACCCCCAGCCGGGGGGGCAGGACCGGGGAGCTGTTTTTT
>NA|TRBJ2-2|TRBV5-5|TRBD2
CASSPLAGGYTGELFF
TGTGCCAGCAGCCCCCTAGCGGGGGGGTACACCGGGGAGCTGTTTTTT
>few|TRBJ1-2|TRBV7-9|NA
CASSLKGYTF
TGTGCCAGCAGCTTAAAGGGCTACACCTTC
>few|TRBJ2-7|TRBV6-2/TRBV6-3|NA
CASSEGHEQYF
TGTGCCAGCAGTGAAGGTCACGAGCAGTACTTC
>NA|TRBJ1-2|TRBV11-3|NA
CASSTTGLGYTF
TGTGCCAGCAGCACTACAGGGCTGGGCTACACCTTC
>NA|TRBJ1-5|TRBV27|NA
CASSLFSNQPQHF
TGTGCCAGCAGTTTGTTCAGCAATCAGCCCCAGCATTTT
>few|TRBJ2-5|TRBV29-1|NA
CSVAEGVETQYF
TGCAGCGTTGCCGAGGGCGTGGAGACCCAGTACTTC
>NA|TRBJ2-5|TRBV7-2|NA
CASSWAQETQYF
TGTGCCAGCAGCTGGGCCCAAGAGACCCAGTACTTC
>NA|TRBJ2-2|TRBV2|NA
CASSEVYGQRLVFF
TGTGCCAGCAGTGAGGTCTACGGACAGAGACTGGTGTTTTTT
>NA|TRBJ2-7|TRBV5-1|TRBD2
CASSLTSGATYEQYF
TGCGCCAGCAGCCTGACTAGCGGGGCCACCTACGAGCAGTACTTC
>NA|TRBJ2-3|TRBV29-1|NA
CSVSPSSTDTQYF
TGCAGCGTTTCCCCCTCTAGCACAGATACGCAGTATTTT
>few|TRBJ2-3|TRBV6-2/TRBV6-3|TRBD2
CASSYRTSGSAADTQYF
TGTGCCAGCAGTTATAGGACTAGCGGGAGTGCCGCAGATACGCAGTATTTT
>few|TRBJ1-1|TRBV4-1|TRBD1
CASSQADRDGTEAFF
TGCGCCAGCAGCCAAGCCGACAGGGACGGGACTGAAGCTTTCTTT
>NA|TRBJ1-2|TRBV7-8|NA
CASSLDGARGYTF
TGTGCCAGCAGCTTAGACGGGGCTCGTGGCTACACCTTC
>few|TRBJ1-2|TRBV11-2|NA
CASSLNTRRLYGYTF
TGTGCCAGCAGCTTAAATACCAGGCGTCTCTATGGCTACACCTTC
>NA|TRBJ1-6|TRBV10-3|NA
CAIKRDGNSPLHF
TGTGCCATCAAAAGGGACGGCAATTCACCCCTCCACTTT
>NA|TRBJ1-5|TRBV3-1|NA
CASSEGRSQPQHF
TGTGCCAGCAGCGAAGGAAGGAGTCAGCCCCAGCATTTT
>NA|TRBJ2-1|TRBV11-2|NA
CASSLEQISAFLRNNEQFF
TGTGCCAGCAGCTTAGAGCAGATATCTGCTTTTCTCCGAAACAATGAGCAGTTCTTC
>few|TRBJ2-7|TRBV5-4|TRBD1
CASSLPGQGNYEQYF
TGTGCCAGCAGCTTACCGGGACAGGGGAACTACGAGCAGTACTTC
>NA|TRBJ2-2|TRBV9|NA
CASSTPPWGRDTGELFF
TGTGCCAGCAGCACTCCCCCGTGGGGGAGAGACACCGGGGAGCTGTTTTTT
>few|TRBJ2-1|TRBV7-9|NA
CASSLYSTEQFF
TGTGCCAGCAGCTTATATAGTACTGAGCAGTTCTTC
>few|TRBJ2-1|TRBV5-1|TRBD2
CASSLDPSGTSYNEQFF
TGCGCCAGCAGCTTGGATCCATCGGGGACTAGCTACAATGAGCAGTTCTTC
>few|TRBJ2-7|TRBV7-2|TRBD1
CASAWDRPYEQYF
TGTGCCAGCGCGTGGGACAGACCCTACGAGCAGTACTTC
>NA|TRBJ1-1|TRBV5-5|NA
CASSFAVSRGTEAFF
TGTGCCAGCAGCTTCGCCGTGTCGCGAGGTACTGAAGCTTTCTTT
>NA|TRBJ2-3|TRBV6-1|NA
CASSPWGYTDTQYF
TGTGCCAGCAGCCCCTGGGGGTACACAGATACGCAGTATTTT
>NA|TRBJ2-1|TRBV18|NA
CASSPIGGNEQFF
TGTGCCAGCTCACCCATCGGAGGGAATGAGCAGTTCTTC
>few|TRBJ2-5|TRBV12-3/TRBV12-4|NA
CASSEGGGGRQETQYF
TGTGCCAGCAGCGAGGGGGGCGGGGGCCGCCAAGAGACCCAGTACTTC
>NA|TRBJ2-5|TRBV10-3|NA
CAINTREQETQYF
TGTGCCATCAATACAAGGGAACAAGAGACCCAGTACTTC
>NA|TRBJ1-1|TRBV20-1|TRBD1
CSASTGGDTEAFF
TGCAGTGCTTCGACAGGGGGAGACACTGAAGCTTTCTTT
>NA|TRBJ2-7|TRBV5-6|NA
CASSWDQEQYF
TGTGCCAGCAGCTGGGACCAGGAGCAGTACTTC
>NA|TRBJ2-2|TRBV18|NA
CASSPPGGARENTGELFF
TGTGCCAGCTCACCACCGGGGGGAGCGCGGGAGAACACCGGGGAGCTGTTTTTT
>NA|TRBJ2-1|TRBV7-9|NA
CASSLPTRLNEQFF
TGTGCCAGCAGCTTACCTACTAGACTTAATGAGCAGTTCTTC
>NA|TRBJ2-5|TRBV6-5|NA
CASRRSTRSGETQYF
TGTGCCAGCAGGAGAAGTACGCGGAGTGGGGAGACCCAGTACTTC
>NA|TRBJ2-7|TRBV20-1|NA
CSAPPTSYEQYF
TGCAGTGCCCCACCTACATCCTACGAGCAGTACTTC
>NA|TRBJ2-7|TRBV11-3|NA
CASRSRGWLGRGDEQYF
TGTGCCAGCCGATCAAGGGGTTGGTTGGGCAGGGGCGACGAGCAGTACTTC
>few|TRBJ1-1|TRBV7-8|NA
CASSPPKGEAFF
TGTGCCAGCAGCCCCCCAAAGGGGGAGGCTTTCTTT
>NA|TRBJ2-7|TRBV24-1|NA
CATRAGESYEQYF
TGTGCCACCAGGGCAGGGGAGTCCTACGAGCAGTACTTC
>few|TRBJ1-1|TRBV9|TRBD1
CASSGGDRVNTEAFF
TGTGCCAGCAGCGGGGGGGACAGGGTTAACACTGAAGCTTTCTTT
>many|TRBJ2-1|TRBV4-1|NA
CASSQPGYNEQFF
TGCGCCAGCAGCCAACCAGGGTACAATGAGCAGTTCTTC
>NA|TRBJ1-6|TRBV28|NA
CASRSGHRRNSPLHF
TGTGCCAGCAGGTCAGGACATCGGCGAAATTCACCCCTCCACTTT
>NA|TRBJ2-1|TRBV29-1|TRBD2
CSAGWAGANEQFF
TGCAGCGCGGGATGGGCGGGAGCCAATGAGCAGTTCTTC
>NA|TRBJ1-1|TRBV7-2|TRBD1
CASSFRDRGSTEAFF
TGTGCCAGCAGCTTCCGGGACAGGGGGAGCACTGAAGCTTTCTTT
>many|TRBJ2-2|TRBV7-2|NA
CASSFTATNTGELFF
TGTGCCAGCAGCTTCACCGCAACGAACACCGGGGAGCTGTTTTTT
>once|TRBJ2-7|TRBV30|NA
CAWSVGSVYAEQYF
TGTGCCTGGAGTGTAGGTAGCGTTTACGCCGAGCAGTACTTC
>few|TRBJ1-1|TRBV6-5|NA
CASSDKNTEAFF
TGTGCCAGCAGCGATAAGAACACTGAAGCTTTCTTT
>NA|TRBJ2-1|TRBV6-1|TRBD1
CASRADRGSYNEQFF
TGTGCCAGCAGGGCAGACAGGGGATCCTACAATGAGCAGTTCTTC
>NA|TRBJ1-5|TRBV19|TRBD1
CASSMLRTGGNQPQHF
TGTGCCAGTAGTATGTTAAGGACAGGGGGCAATCAGCCCCAGCATTTT